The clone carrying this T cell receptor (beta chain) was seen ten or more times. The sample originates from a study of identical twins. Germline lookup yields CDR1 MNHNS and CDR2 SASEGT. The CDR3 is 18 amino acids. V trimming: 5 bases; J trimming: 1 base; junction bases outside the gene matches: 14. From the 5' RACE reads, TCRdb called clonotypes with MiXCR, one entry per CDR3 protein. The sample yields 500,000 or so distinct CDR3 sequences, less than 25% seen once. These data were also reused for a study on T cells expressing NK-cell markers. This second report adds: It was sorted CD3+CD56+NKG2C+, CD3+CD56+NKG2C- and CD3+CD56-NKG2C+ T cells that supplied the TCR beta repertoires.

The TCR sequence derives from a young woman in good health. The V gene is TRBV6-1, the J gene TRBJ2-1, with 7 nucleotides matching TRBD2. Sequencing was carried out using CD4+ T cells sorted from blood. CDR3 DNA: TGTGCCAGCAGTCGAGGAGCGGGACGAATTAGGTCCTACAATGAGCAGTTCTTC. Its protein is CASSRGAGRIRSYNEQFF.